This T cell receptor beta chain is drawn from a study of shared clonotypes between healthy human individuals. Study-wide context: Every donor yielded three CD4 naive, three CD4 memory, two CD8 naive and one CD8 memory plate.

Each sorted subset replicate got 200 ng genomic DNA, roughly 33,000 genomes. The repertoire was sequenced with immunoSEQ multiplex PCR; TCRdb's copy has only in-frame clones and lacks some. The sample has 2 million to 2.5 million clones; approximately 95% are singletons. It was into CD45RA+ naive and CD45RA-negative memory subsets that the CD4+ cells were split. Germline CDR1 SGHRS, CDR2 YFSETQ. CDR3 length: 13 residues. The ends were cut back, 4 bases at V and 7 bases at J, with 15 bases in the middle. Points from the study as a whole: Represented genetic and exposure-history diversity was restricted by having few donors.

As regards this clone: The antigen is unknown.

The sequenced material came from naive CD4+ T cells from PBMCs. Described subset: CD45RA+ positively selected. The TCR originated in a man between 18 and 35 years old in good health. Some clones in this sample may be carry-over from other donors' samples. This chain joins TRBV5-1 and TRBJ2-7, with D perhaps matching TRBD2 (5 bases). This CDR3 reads CASSPEARGEQYF. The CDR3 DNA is TGCGCCAGCAGCCCCGAGGCCCGCGGGGAGCAGTACTTC.